What follows are 30 T cell receptor beta chains derived from one specimen sequenced in a study of OX40 agonist ivuxolimab in advanced cancers. Clones were sequenced by immunoSEQ multiplex PCR, and TCRdb holds only the in-frame ones, with some missing. The repertoire holds 55,000 to 70,000 clones, with roughly 80% as singletons. Sequences were derived from CD4+ or CD8+ T cells sorted from blood, sampled in a trial of the OX40 agonist ivuxolimab. The receptors derive from an adult with an advanced solid tumor such as melanoma, head and neck, liver or kidney cancer.

The chain uses TRBV11-2 and TRBJ1-1; D is unresolved. The V end lost 1 base, the J end lost 6 bases, and 9 bases lay between the germline ends. The CDR3 is made up of 13 amino acids. Germline assignment: CDR1 SGHAT and CDR2 FQNNGV. The CDR3 DNA reads as TGTGCCAGCAGCTTAGGAGGAAGGTCTGAAGCTTTCTTT. Protein product: CASSLGGRSEAFF.

This chain joins TRBV4-2 and TRBJ2-7; D might be TRBD1 or TRBD2, each matching 5 bases. Between the trimmed V and J ends, which lost 0 bases and 3 bases, there was a span of 15 bases. Per germline, CDR1 LGHNA and CDR2 YNFKEQ. The CDR3 totals 16 residues. The CDR3 DNA follows: TGTGCCAGCAGCCAAGAGGTGGGGACGACCAACTACGAGCAGTACTTC. Translated, it gives CASSQEVGTTNYEQYF.

This clone showed up just a few times. The chain combines TRBV2 with TRBJ2-7, with D possibly being TRBD1 (6 bases). Trimming took off 7 bases at V and 1 base at J, with 11 bases between the two ends. The CDR3 is made up of 13 amino acids. Germline loops: CDR1 SNHLY, CDR2 FYNNEI. CDR3: CASTIGQSYEQYF. CDR3 nucleotides: TGTGCCAGCACCATCGGACAGTCCTACGAGCAGTACTTC.

The V and J genes are TRBV18 and TRBJ1-2; D call uncertain. Per germline, CDR1 KGHSH and CDR2 LQKENI. Deletions cut 3 bases from V and 4 bases from J, with 9 bases between. CDR3 size: 13 residues. The CDR3 reads CASSPNSLYGYTF. The CDR3 region has the DNA TGTGCCAGCTCACCCAATAGCCTCTATGGCTACACCTTC.

The chain is built from TRBV30 and TRBJ1-4; D uncertain. CDR1 GTSNPN and CDR2 SVGIG come from the germline V gene (reference sequence). V lost 5 bases, J lost 0 bases, and 10 bases lay in between. This CDR3 has 14 residues. As DNA, the CDR3 is TGTGCCTGGCAGAAGACCCCAACTAATGAAAAACTGTTTTTT. This encodes CAWQKTPTNEKLFF.

The rearrangement uses TRBV11-3 and TRBJ2-5, with D possibly TRBD1 on 5 matching bases. Germline V gives CDR1 SGHNT, CDR2 YENEEA. There are 16 residues in the CDR3. V shed 1 base and J shed 5 bases, with 17 bases lying between them. DNA of the CDR3: TGTGCCAGCAGCTTAGGGCTTGCAGACAGCCTCGAGACCCAGTACTTC. Translating it yields CASSLGLADSLETQYF.

This sequence joins TRBV21-1 and TRBJ2-1; the table's D call, TRBD2, has no DNA check behind it. TRBV21-1 is a known pseudogene. The CDR3 is 17 residues long. Written as DNA, the CDR3 is TGTGCCAGCAGCCCAAAGTGTCCACTAGCGGGATCCAATGAGCAGTTCTTC. Translation gives CASSPKCPLAGSNEQFF.

The rearrangement joins TRBV15 to TRBJ2-7, with D uncertain. The CDR3 sequence is 14 residues long. Between the trimmed V and J ends, which lost 2 bases and 0 bases, there was a span of 8 bases. Germline CDR1 and CDR2: LNHNV and YYDKDF (reference sequence). The CDR3: CATSRFANSYEQYF. The CDR3, as DNA: TGTGCCACCAGCAGATTTGCGAACTCCTACGAGCAGTACTTC.

V and J are TRBV19 and TRBJ2-2; D is uncertain. The CDR3 is 13 amino acids. Per germline, CDR1 LNHDA and CDR2 SQIVND (reference sequence). Trimming cost V 5 bases and J 5 bases, with 9 bases left between them. The CDR3 nucleotides are TGTGCCAGTAGTTTACAACATACCGGGGAGCTGTTTTTT. Residues: CASSLQHTGELFF.

CDR3 sequence: CASSPSWGADEQFF. The CDR3 coding sequence is TGTGCCAGCAGCCCTTCCTGGGGGGCGGATGAGCAGTTCTTC. The V call is TRBV7-2, the J call TRBJ2-1; TRBD1 or TRBD2 may be the D gene (6 bases each). This CDR3 has 14 residues. Germline CDR1 SGHTA, CDR2 FQGNSA. Trimming took off 5 bases at V and 8 bases at J, with 16 bases between the two ends.

The rearrangement uses TRBV11-3 and TRBJ2-5; D is possibly TRBD1 (5 bases). This CDR3 is 14 amino acids long. With 4 bases removed from V and 5 bases from J, the gap between germline ends came to 14 bases. In germline, CDR1 is SGHNT, CDR2 YENEEA. The CDR3 sequence: CASSSTQEGETQYF. DNA of the CDR3: TGTGCCAGCAGCTCGACACAGGAAGGGGAGACCCAGTACTTC.

The chain links TRBV9 to TRBJ2-1; 7 positions agree with TRBD2. Losses at the gene ends were 7 bases for V and 3 bases for J; bases not matched to a gene: 7. CDR1 and CDR2 from the germline V gene are SGDLS and YYNGEE. The length of the CDR3 is 14 residues. CDR3 nucleotide sequence: TGTGCCAGCGGGACGGGACTAAACTACAATGAGCAGTTCTTC. Translating gives CASGTGLNYNEQFF.

V is TRBV6-1 and J is TRBJ2-4; D gene uncertain. CDR3 length: 12 residues. Germline CDR1 and CDR2: MNHNS and SASEGT. V shed 11 bases and J shed 6 bases, with 14 bases lying between them. CDR3 in amino acids: CACDKSLNIQYF. DNA for the CDR3: TGTGCCTGTGACAAAAGCCTAAACATTCAGTACTTC.

The table lists this clone with a few counts. This chain links TRBV4-3 with TRBJ2-5; 11 bases map to TRBD2. Germline loops: CDR1 LGHNA, CDR2 YSLEER. V shed 1 base, J shed 5 bases, and the junction held 9 bases outside the gene matches. The CDR3 extends over 17 amino acids. The CDR3 here is CASSQAAVAGGLETQYF. The CDR3 DNA reads as TGCGCCAGCAGCCAAGCCGCGGTAGCGGGAGGGCTGGAGACCCAGTACTTC.

This clone was seen a single time. The chain links TRBV5-1 to TRBJ1-1; possibly TRBD1 for D (6 bases). The CDR3 spans 14 residues. CDR1 and CDR2 from the germline V gene are SGHRS and YFSETQ. V lost 4 bases and J 9 bases, leaving 19 bases between the germline ends. CDR3 DNA: TGCGCCAGCAGCCCAGGACAGACCCGGGACCAAGCTTTCTTT. Translation: CASSPGQTRDQAFF.

This clone was detected a few times. The rearrangement links TRBV28 to TRBJ2-5; no clear D gene. Deletions cut 3 bases from V and 3 bases from J, with 8 bases between. CDR3 length: 13 amino acids. Germline CDR1 and CDR2: MDHEN and SYDVKM. CDR3 in amino acids: CASSFRFEETQYF. In nucleotides, the CDR3 is TGTGCCAGCAGTTTTCGATTTGAAGAGACCCAGTACTTC.

The chain has TRBV7-9 and TRBJ2-3; no firm D call. CDR3 length equals 15 residues. Germline lookup yields CDR1 SEHNR and CDR2 FQNEAQ (reference sequence). V lost 1 base to trimming and J lost 2 bases, with 10 bases between them. CDR3 bases: TGTGCCAGCAGCTTAGTAGGATCCCACACAGATACGCAGTATTTT. Translating gives CASSLVGSHTDTQYF.

This clone is medium-sized (0.01 to 0.1%) by share. The chain employs TRBV30 and TRBJ2-6; D remains unclear. Trimming removed 4 bases from V and 3 bases from J, with 13 bases in between. CDR3 length: 15 residues. Germline V gene lookup returns CDR1 GTSNPN and CDR2 SVGIG (reference sequence). For the CDR3, the DNA is TGTGCCTGGAAGAGGATTGGGGATGGGGCCAACGTCCTGACTTTC. As protein: CAWKRIGDGANVLTF.

The chain has TRBV10-3 and TRBJ1-1; the D is unclear. Trimming took off 10 bases at V and 1 base at J, with 10 bases between the two ends. The CDR3 has 12 amino acids. The germline gives CDR1 ENHRY, CDR2 SYGVKD. CDR3 residues: CATRSGNTEAFF. The DNA for the CDR3 is TGTGCCACCAGATCAGGGAACACTGAAGCTTTCTTT.

This clone was observed a single time. The chain links TRBV25-1 to TRBJ1-1; the D gene is possibly TRBD1 (5 bases). Trimming pared 1 base from V and 1 base from J, leaving 7 bases between. This CDR3 region has 14 residues. The germline CDR1 and CDR2 sequences are MGHDK and SYGVNS. The CDR3 loop reads CASSEWGSNTEAFF. The CDR3 DNA reads TGTGCCAGCAGTGAATGGGGCTCGAACACTGAAGCTTTCTTT.

The V gene is TRBV10-3, the J gene TRBJ2-7; D gene ambiguous. V gave up 1 base and J gave up 2 bases, with 12 bases separating them. Germline assignment: CDR1 ENHRY and CDR2 SYGVKD. The CDR3 is 15 amino acids. The CDR3 bases are TGTGCCATCAGTGAGTTGAGACGTAATACCTACGAGCAGTACTTC. This sequence encodes CAISELRRNTYEQYF.

J is TRBJ2-3 and V is TRBV7-9, with D unclear. The CDR3 runs 14 residues. Germline loops: CDR1 SEHNR, CDR2 FQNEAQ (reference sequence). Trimming removed 3 bases at V and 1 base at J, with 8 bases between. The CDR3 DNA sequence: TGTGCCAGCAGCTTGCAGCTCGGCACAGATACGCAGTATTTT. It codes for CASSLQLGTDTQYF.

V usage is TRBV19 and J usage is TRBJ2-1; 14 nucleotides line up with TRBD2. V lost 9 bases to trimming and J lost 1 base; unmatched junction nucleotides: 14. Germline V gene sequence: CDR1 LNHDA, CDR2 SQIVND (reference sequence). CDR3 length: 19 residues. The CDR3 reads CASGAGTSGRESSYNEQFF. The CDR3 nucleotides read TGTGCCAGCGGTGCCGGGACTAGCGGGAGAGAATCTTCCTACAATGAGCAGTTCTTC.

The J gene is TRBJ2-6, the V gene TRBV7-3; D gene unclear. Trimming pared 4 bases from V and 3 bases from J, leaving 4 bases between. CDR1 is SGHTA, CDR2 FQGTGA, per germline. The CDR3 sequence is 13 residues long. Here the CDR3 reads CASSSDGANVLTF. The CDR3 DNA reads TGTGCCAGCAGCTCCGATGGGGCCAACGTCCTGACTTTC.

V and J are TRBV7-2 and TRBJ2-1; tentative D call: TRBD1 (6 bases). This CDR3 is 15 amino acids long. V was trimmed by 5 bases and J by 3 bases, leaving 14 bases between them. The germline gives CDR1 SGHTA, CDR2 FQGNSA. For the CDR3, the DNA is TGTGCCAGCAGCGTACAGGGTAGAAGCTACAATGAGCAGTTCTTC. Its translation is CASSVQGRSYNEQFF. The full variable domain, with the rest looked up from reference TRBV7-2 and TRBJ2-1, is GAGVSQSPSNKVTEKGKDVELRCDPISGHTALYWYRQSLGQGLEFLIYFQGNSAPDKSGLPSDRFSAERTGGSVSTLTIQRTQQEDSAVYLCASSVQGRSYNEQFFGPGTRLTVL.

The chain combines TRBV18 with TRBJ2-1, with D possibly being TRBD1 (5 bases). Trimming took off 3 bases at V and 5 bases at J, with 8 bases between the two ends. From germline, CDR1 is KGHSH and CDR2 LQKENI. This CDR3 has 13 residues. The CDR3 coding sequence is TGTGCCAGCTCACCGGACATTAACAATGAGCAGTTCTTC. Encoded protein: CASSPDINNEQFF.

CDR3 residues: CAISGSQETQYF. The CDR3 coding sequence is TGTGCCATCAGTGGGAGCCAAGAGACCCAGTACTTC. The rearrangement joins TRBV10-3 to TRBJ2-5; D gene unclear. Trimming shortened V by 4 bases and J by 1 base, and 4 bases separated the two germline ends. Per germline, CDR1 ENHRY and CDR2 SYGVKD. CDR3 length: 12 amino acids.

The chain links TRBV11-3 to TRBJ2-4; 7 bases map to TRBD2. Germline V gives CDR1 SGHNT, CDR2 YENEEA. With V trimmed by 1 base and J by 6 bases, 3 bases remained unmatched. The CDR3 sequence is 14 residues long. CDR3 sequence: CASSLAGEGNIQYF. The CDR3 bases are TGTGCCAGCAGCTTAGCTGGGGAGGGAAACATTCAGTACTTC. Full variable domain (outside the CDR3, taken from reference TRBV11-3 and TRBJ2-4): EAGVVQSPRYKIIEKKQPVAFWCNPISGHNTLYWYLQNLGQGPELLIRYENEEAVDDSQLPKDRFSAERLKGVDSTLKIQPAELGDSAVYLCASSLAGEGNIQYFGAGTRLSVL.

The CDR3 here is CASSPFGTGISLLAGTEAFF. The CDR3 DNA is TGTGCCAGCAGTCCCTTCGGGACAGGGATCTCTCTTTTGGCGGGCACTGAAGCTTTCTTT. The chain combines TRBV27 with TRBJ1-1; 9 bases agree with TRBD1. Unmatched junction bases numbered 23, after V lost 5 bases and J lost 4 bases. This CDR3 has 20 residues. CDR1 is MNHEY and CDR2 is SMNVEV in the germline V gene (reference sequence).

This clone appeared a few times. The chain links TRBV7-2 to TRBJ2-7; D might be TRBD1 or TRBD2, each matching 5 bases. V was trimmed by 3 bases and J by 2 bases, leaving 8 bases between them. Germline CDR1 reads SGHTA; CDR2 reads FQGNSA. The CDR3 covers 13 residues. The CDR3 DNA reads as TGTGCCAGCAGCTTTGGGGGAGCCTACGAGCAGTACTTC. Translation gives CASSFGGAYEQYF.